The source of this TCR beta chain is a study of blood T cell repertoires in COVID-19. Germline V gene lookup returns CDR1 GTSNPN and CDR2 SVGIG (reference sequence). The CDR3 has 14 amino acids. V trimming: 2 bases; J trimming: 5 bases; junction bases outside the gene matches: 6. Libraries were prepared by immunoSEQ multiplex PCR; TCRdb keeps only in-frame clonotypes and omits some of them. The table has some 200,000 clones, around 80% seen once. This clonotype was sampled from a human donor with acute or convalescent COVID-19. The donor label of this sample is uncertain. Source material: peripheral blood. The chain links TRBV30 to TRBJ2-3; 8 positions agree with TRBD2. The CDR3 bases are TGTGCCTGGAGTCCCAGCGGGAGAGGAGATACGCAGTATTTT. It codes for CAWSPSGRGDTQYF. Together with reference TRBV30 and TRBJ2-3, the CDR3 gives the full variable domain: SQTIHQWPATLVQPVGSPLSLECTVEGTSNPNLYWYRQAAGRGLQLLFYSVGIGQISSEVPQNLSASRPQDRQFILSSKKLLLSDSGFYLCAWSPSGRGDTQYFGPGTRLTVL.